Presented here are 9 T cell receptor beta chains from one specimen sequenced in a study of control samples from healthy donors and cancer patients. Assay used: immunoSEQ multiplex PCR; TCRdb lists only in-frame clones, some missing. The profile shows 12,000 to 15,000 clones, 77% of them singletons. Sequencing was carried out using formalin-fixed, paraffin-embedded tissue. The receptors come from a female donor with lung cancer.

The chain is built from TRBV4-3 and TRBJ2-3, with TRBD2 matching over 12 bases. Trimming at V came to 2 bases and at J to 5 bases, leaving 11 bases not matched to a gene. CDR1 is LGHNA and CDR2 is YSLEER in the germline V gene. The CDR3 spans 18 residues. Written as DNA, the CDR3 is TGCGCCAGCAGCCAAATCCCGCTAGCGGGAGGGTTAGTAGATACGCAGTATTTT. Residues: CASSQIPLAGGLVDTQYF.

Comments on this clone: Other nucleotide sequences from this sample produce the same CDR3. The chain has TRBV6-5 and TRBJ1-1, with a possible D match to TRBD1 (6 bases). V dropped 6 bases and J dropped 4 bases, with 18 bases sitting between them. The CDR3 has 15 residues. Germline V gives CDR1 MNHEY, CDR2 SVGAGI. The chain's CDR3 is CASRPPTGQRTEAFF. For the CDR3, the DNA is TGTGCCAGCAGGCCCCCGACAGGACAGCGCACTGAAGCTTTCTTT.

The chain is built from TRBV6-6 and TRBJ2-5; D remains unclear. Trimming cost V 7 bases and J 5 bases, with 8 bases left between them. CDR1 is MNHNY and CDR2 is SVGAGI in the germline V gene (reference sequence). This CDR3 has 11 residues. CDR3 in amino acids: CASTEWETQYF. CDR3 nucleotides: TGTGCCAGCACCGAATGGGAGACCCAGTACTTC.

This chain connects TRBV7-2 to TRBJ2-1, with unresolved D. Germline-derived CDR1 and CDR2 are SGHTA and FQGNSA. The CDR3 is 13 amino acids. Between the trimmed V and J ends, which lost 7 bases and 6 bases, there was a span of 13 bases. The CDR3 sequence is CASNELRVNEQFF. The CDR3 DNA reads TGTGCCAGCAACGAACTTAGAGTCAATGAGCAGTTCTTC. Together with reference TRBV7-2 and TRBJ2-1, the CDR3 gives the full variable domain: GAGVSQSPSNKVTEKGKDVELRCDPISGHTALYWYRQSLGQGLEFLIYFQGNSAPDKSGLPSDRFSAERTGGSVSTLTIQRTQQEDSAVYLCASNELRVNEQFFGPGTRLTVL.

The chain has TRBV6-5 and TRBJ1-2; 8 nucleotides line up with TRBD1. The V gene end was trimmed by 2 bases and the J gene end by 3 bases; junction bases not matched to a gene: 5. Germline CDR1 and CDR2: MNHEY and SVGAGI. The CDR3 has 15 residues. CDR3 region: CASSYGAGGHYGYTF. In nucleotides, the CDR3 is TGTGCCAGCAGTTACGGGGCAGGGGGCCACTATGGCTACACCTTC.

This chain connects TRBV7-8 to TRBJ1-6, with 10 positions matching TRBD1. This CDR3 is built from 15 residues. The germline V gene encodes CDR1 SGHVS and CDR2 FQNEAQ. The V and J ends lost 5 bases and 5 bases, in that order; junction bases with no gene match: 3. The CDR3 loop is CASSAGTGDNSPLHF. Written as DNA, the CDR3 is TGTGCCAGCAGCGCCGGGACAGGGGATAATTCACCCCTCCACTTT.

The V and J genes are TRBV19 and TRBJ2-7; no firm D call. CDR1 LNHDA and CDR2 SQIVND come from the germline V gene (reference sequence). V was shortened by 5 bases and J by 6 bases, with 17 bases between the two germline ends. The CDR3 extends over 14 amino acids. The CDR3 reads CASSPFLSSCEQYF. CDR3 coding DNA: TGTGCCAGTAGTCCGTTTCTTTCCTCTTGCGAGCAGTACTTC.

This clone was seen more than once but under ten times. The rearrangement uses TRBV7-2 and TRBJ2-2, with 8 bases lining up with TRBD2. Germline CDR1 is SGHTA and CDR2 is FQGNSA. The CDR3 contains 16 residues. The V and J ends lost 4 bases and 0 bases, in that order; junction bases with no gene match: 4. The CDR3 region is CASSSTSATNTGELFF. The CDR3 coding sequence is TGTGCCAGCAGCTCGACTAGCGCTACGAACACCGGGGAGCTGTTTTTT.

The sample holds one count of this clone. The rearrangement uses TRBV9 and TRBJ2-5; TRBD2 aligns across 9 bases. This CDR3 is 15 amino acids long. Germline V gene sequence: CDR1 SGDLS, CDR2 YYNGEE. The V gene end was trimmed by 4 bases and the J gene end by 6 bases; junction bases not matched to a gene: 10. The CDR3 spells CASSPEGLAGQTQYF. The CDR3 nucleotides read TGTGCCAGCAGCCCCGAGGGACTAGCCGGGCAGACCCAGTACTTC.